The clone carrying this TCR beta chain was detected a few times. The sample belongs to a study of T-cell reconstitution after alpha-beta-depleted transplantation in children. It was with unique molecular identifiers that the TCRbeta library was prepared. MiXCR was run by TCRdb on the PCR reads, yielding one entry per CDR3 protein. The sample holds hundreds of thousands of distinct CDR3 sequences, about an eighth seen once. The source was PBMCs, mostly from graft donor cells, collected 360 days after TCRalphabeta/CD19-depleted stem cell transplant. The sequence derives from a male patient aged 5 to 17 who had a stem cell transplant for acute myeloid leukemia, so the T cells may come from the graft donor.

This CDR3 reads CASSSRDFPYEQYF. As DNA, the CDR3 is TGTGCCAGCAGTTCCCGGGACTTCCCCTACGAGCAGTACTTC. The rearrangement uses TRBV7-9 and TRBJ2-7; perhaps TRBD2 as D (6 bases). Trimming shortened V by 6 bases and J by 2 bases, and 14 bases separated the two germline ends. There are 14 residues in the CDR3. Germline V gene lookup returns CDR1 SEHNR and CDR2 FQNEAQ (reference sequence).